Sequencing of this T cell receptor (beta chain) was carried out in a study of blood T cells in healthy people across ages. This clonotype was observed at least ten times. CDR3 length equals 16 residues. J was trimmed by 5 bases and V by 4 bases; bases with no gene match: 5. Germline V gives CDR1 SGHTA, CDR2 FQGNSA. With a J-beta primer mix and a sample-barcoded 5' primer, a second PCR ran roughly 6 to 11 cycles. TCRdb reprocessed the 5' RACE reads via MiXCR and lists one record per CDR3 protein. The table shows roughly 800,000 distinct CDR3 sequences, with nearly 60% occurring only once. This sequence originates from a man aged 30-40 years in good health. The specimen was blood. This chain uses TRBV7-2 with TRBJ2-5, with 15 nucleotides matching TRBD2. As DNA, the CDR3 is TGTGCCAGCAGCTGGACTAGCGGGGGGGCCGTCGAGACCCAGTACTTC. Its protein is CASSWTSGGAVETQYF.